The 3 T cell receptor beta chains presented below share a single source sample, sequenced in a study of blood T cell repertoires in COVID-19. Assay: immunoSEQ multiplex PCR; the TCRdb copy retains only in-frame clones and omits some. The repertoire includes under 200,000 clones, around 90% of them detected once, and roughly 8.4% sits in the top ten. The sequencing sample was made of PBMCs or T cells enriched from blood (not recorded which). The receptors stem from a woman aged 18-29 years who had recovered from COVID-19.

The genes are TRBV30 and TRBJ1-5, with 8 bases matching TRBD1. This CDR3 contains 14 residues. Trimming took 5 bases from V and 3 from J; bases not matched to a gene: 6. Germline V CDR1 and CDR2: GTSNPN, SVGIG (reference sequence). The CDR3, as DNA: TGTGCCTGGTCCGGGACAGGTAACAATCAGCCCCAGCATTTT. Translation: CAWSGTGNNQPQHF.

The chain recombines TRBV9 with TRBJ2-2, with TRBD2 as a possible D gene (5 bases). The CDR3 consists of 17 residues. Deletions cut 0 bases from V and 0 bases from J, with 12 bases between. CDR1 and CDR2 from the germline V gene are SGDLS and YYNGEE. The CDR3 nucleotides are TGTGCCAGCAGCGTAGAGAGGGTAGCGCCGAACACCGGGGAGCTGTTTTTT. Protein: CASSVERVAPNTGELFF.

V is TRBV28 and J is TRBJ1-1, with D uncertain. V lost 4 bases, J lost 4 bases, and 7 bases lay in between. Per the germline V gene, CDR1 is MDHEN and CDR2 is SYDVKM. The length of the CDR3 is 12 residues. The CDR3 loop reads CASSSFPTEAFF. For the CDR3, the DNA is TGTGCCAGCAGTTCATTCCCCACTGAAGCTTTCTTT.